These 23 T cell receptor beta chains were sequenced from one sample in a study of read filtering for tumor transcriptome and immune sequencing. Molecular barcoded adaptors covering alpha/delta and beta/gamma chains were used on roughly 400 ng RNA. TCRdb independently ran MiXCR on the reads; one entry per CDR3 protein. Of around 65,000 distinct CDR3 sequences listed, roughly a fifth were seen once; the top ten hold over 11%. Sequenced input: a population of CD138-negative cells sorted from bone marrow. The receptor set was obtained from a donor aged 40 or over with multiple myeloma.

Remarks on this clonotype: A much larger clonotype is one base distant, so this may be a read error. The chain is built from TRBV7-6 and TRBJ2-2; the D gene is possibly TRBD2 (5 bases). The CDR3 consists of 13 residues. The germline CDR1 and CDR2 sequences are SGHVS and FNYEAQ. CDR3 sequence: CASSFGQTGELSF. In nucleotides, the CDR3 is TGTGCCAGCAGCTTTGGCCAGACCGGGGAGCTGTCTTTT.

This clonotype was picked up many times. V gene TRBV6-6 combines with J gene TRBJ2-5, with a possible D match to TRBD1 (5 bases). The V end lost 6 bases, the J end lost 5 bases, and 19 bases lay between the germline ends. Per the germline V gene, CDR1 is MNHNY and CDR2 is SVGAGI (reference sequence). This CDR3 comprises 15 residues. The DNA for the CDR3 is TGTGCCAGCAGCGACGGCAGGGCGTTTCGGGAGACCCAGTACTTC. Its translation is CASSDGRAFRETQYF.

This clonotype was found once. Germline and junction disagree at one end, which may indicate a read error. The chain uses TRBV29-1 and TRBJ2-1; 7 nucleotides align to TRBD2. This CDR3 has 12 amino acids. Germline V CDR1 and CDR2: SQVTM, ANQGSEA. The CDR3 bases are TGCAGCGTTAGCGGGGCTAGTAATGAGCAGTCCTTC. It codes for CSVSGASNEQSF.

In its sample, this clonotype was seen many times. The CDR3 coding sequence is TGTGCCAGCAGTGAAGCGCTCAGACTCGGAGGAGCTGAAGCTTTCTTT. It translates to CASSEALRLGGAEAFF. The V call is TRBV6-1, the J call TRBJ1-1; D call uncertain. V lost 0 bases, J lost 6 bases, and 17 bases lay in between. The length of the CDR3 is 16 residues. Per germline, CDR1 MNHNS and CDR2 SASEGT.

Many counts were recorded for this clonotype. At one boundary the junction diverges from the germline segment, which might be a read error. CDR3 DNA: TGTGCCAGCAGTTTCGGGACAGGGGTCTCCCACGAGCAGTACTTC. Its protein is CASSFGTGVSHEQYF. This chain joins TRBV12-3 or TRBV12-4 and TRBJ2-7, with 10 bases matching TRBD1. The CDR3 has 15 amino acids.

The sample holds a few counts of this clonotype. The rearrangement links TRBV7-8 to TRBJ2-1; 12 bases are shared with TRBD2. The CDR3 covers 16 residues. Germline V gene lookup returns CDR1 SGHVS and CDR2 FQNEAQ. V shed 2 bases, J shed 10 bases, and the junction held 9 bases outside the gene matches. In DNA form, the CDR3 reads TGTGCCAGCAGCTTATTACCTAGCGGGGGGGCGGGCGAGCAGTTCTTC. Translated: CASSLLPSGGAGEQFF.

The CDR3 region has the DNA TGCAGTGCAGGTTTCGATAGCAATCAGCCCCAGCATTTT. Its translation is CSAGFDSNQPQHF. The genes are TRBV20-1 and TRBJ1-5; D remains unclear. Germline V gene lookup returns CDR1 DFQATT and CDR2 SNEGSKA (reference sequence). This CDR3 contains 13 residues. V was trimmed by 6 bases and J by 0 bases, leaving 9 bases between them.

This clonotype has at least ten counts. The chain links TRBV3-1 to TRBJ2-2, with D perhaps given as TRBD1 or TRBD2 (5 bases each). V was pared by 4 bases and J by 0 bases, with 6 bases between. This CDR3 region has 14 residues. Germline lookup yields CDR1 LGHDT and CDR2 YNNKEL (reference sequence). The CDR3 is CASSRDPNTGELFF. In DNA, the CDR3 is TGTGCCAGCAGCCGGGACCCGAACACCGGGGAGCTGTTTTTT.

The chain carries TRBV7-9 and TRBJ1-2, with D unclear. The CDR3 runs to 10 residues. Trimming left V 5 bases short and J 2 bases short, with 0 bases between. In germline, CDR1 is SEHNR, CDR2 FQNEAQ (reference sequence). CDR3 nucleotides: TGTGCCAGCAGCAACTATGGCTACACCTTC. Protein sequence: CASSNYGYTF.

Ten or more counts support this clonotype. A far more abundant clone sits one base away, making this likely a read error. The chain joins TRBV20-1 to TRBJ2-1, with D possibly TRBD2 on 6 matching bases. V lost 0 bases and J lost 10, with 22 bases in between. Germline V lookup: CDR1 DFQATT, CDR2 SNEGSKA (reference sequence). CDR3 size: 16 residues. CDR3 DNA sequence: TGCAGTGCTAGAGATAAGTCAGCGGGCCTCTCCTACGAGCAGTTCTTC. This gives the protein CSARDKSAGLSYEQFF.

This clonotype came up many times. V usage is TRBV15 and J usage is TRBJ1-5; D is possibly TRBD1 (5 bases). The CDR3 sequence is 13 residues long. The ends were cut back, 8 bases at V and 1 base at J, with 9 bases in the middle. The germline V gene encodes CDR1 LNHNV and CDR2 YYDKDF (reference sequence). The CDR3 loop is CATGRDSNQPQHF. Here the CDR3 DNA reads TGTGCCACCGGGCGGGACAGCAATCAGCCCCAGCATTTT.

In this sample, this clonotype turned up once. A clone one base away is much larger, so this may be a read error. The CDR3 DNA is TGTGCCATTAGCAGAAACTATAACACCGGGGAGCTGTTTTTT. Residues: CAISRNYNTGELFF. V usage is TRBV19 and J usage is TRBJ2-2; D ambiguous. CDR3 length: 14 amino acids. V was clipped by 10 bases and J by 2 bases, with 14 bases between them. The germline gives CDR1 LNHDA, CDR2 SQIVND (reference sequence).

The chain couples TRBV15 to TRBJ2-7; D gene uncertain. V lost 3 bases and J 7 bases, leaving 10 bases between the germline ends. CDR3 size: 12 residues. Germline-derived CDR1 and CDR2 are LNHNV and YYDKDF (reference sequence). The CDR3 is CATSRAKGEQYF. CDR3 DNA: TGTGCCACCAGCAGGGCGAAAGGGGAGCAGTACTTC.

Ten or more counts support this clonotype. The genes are TRBV11-2 and TRBJ2-5; 9 bases map to TRBD1. CDR3 length equals 16 residues. Trimming removed 5 bases from V and 4 bases from J; junction bases left unmatched: 11. The V gene's germline CDR1 is SGHAT and CDR2 FQNNGV. The CDR3 region has the DNA TGTGCCAGCAGCAAAAATACAGGGGGCGGGGGAGAGACCCAGTACTTC. This sequence encodes CASSKNTGGGGETQYF.

Only a few counts were recorded for this clonotype. V usage is TRBV7-3 and J usage is TRBJ2-3; D is uncertain. CDR1 is SGHTA and CDR2 is FQGTGA in the germline V gene. The CDR3 is 14 residues long. Deletions cut 1 base from V and 2 bases from J, with 7 bases between. The CDR3, as DNA: TGTGCCAGCAGCTTAATGGGAACCACAGATACGCAGTATTTT. This gives the protein CASSLMGTTDTQYF.

This sequence joins TRBV20-1 and TRBJ2-7; tentative D call: TRBD2 (6 bases). This CDR3 is built from 16 residues. V lost 5 bases and J 0 bases, leaving 20 bases between the germline ends. Germline V gene data show CDR1 as DFQATT and CDR2 as SNEGSKA (reference sequence). The CDR3 region has the DNA TGCAGTGCTGGAGGTAAGTCAGCGGGCCACTCCTACGAGCAGTACTTC. It is translated as CSAGGKSAGHSYEQYF.

The chain is built from TRBV7-9 and TRBJ1-1; the D is unclear. The length of the CDR3 is 15 residues. The V and J ends lost 1 base and 3 bases respectively, with 12 bases between them. The germline gives CDR1 SEHNR, CDR2 FQNEAQ (reference sequence). CDR3 sequence: CASSLGPTKDTEAFF. In nucleotides, the CDR3 is TGTGCCAGCAGCTTAGGTCCAACGAAGGACACTGAAGCTTTCTTT.

As regards this clonotype: One end of the junction does not line up with germline, which may come from a read error. The chain carries TRBV12-3 or TRBV12-4 and TRBJ2-3; 12 positions match TRBD2. CDR3 length: 14 residues. Written as DNA, the CDR3 is TGTGCCAGCAGACTAGCGGGGGGCACAGGTACGCAGTATTTT. Protein: CASRLAGGTGTQYF.

This clonotype was picked up many times. This chain links TRBV11-2 with TRBJ1-1, with D perhaps matching TRBD1 (5 bases). Trimming took 11 bases from V and 0 from J, leaving 13 bases between them. The CDR3 length is 13 residues. Germline CDR1 is SGHAT and CDR2 is FQNNGV. In DNA form, the CDR3 reads TGTGCCGGAAGAGTGGGGCTGAACACTGAAGCTTTCTTT. Translation: CAGRVGLNTEAFF.

This clonotype is medium-sized by share. The genes are TRBV25-1 and TRBJ1-1; maybe TRBD1 (5 bases). The end of the DNA fits TRBJ1-6 better, so the J call may be wrong. Germline loops: CDR1 MGHDK, CDR2 SYGVNS. The CDR3 is 14 residues long. CDR3 bases: TGTGCCAGCAGCCGGGACGGAACCTATTCACCCCTCCACTTT. Its protein is CASSRDGTYSPLHF.

V usage is TRBV10-3 and J usage is TRBJ2-5, with 9 bases that match TRBD2. This CDR3 is built from 13 residues. CDR1 is ENHRY, CDR2 SYGVKD, per germline. The V gene end was trimmed by 8 bases and the J gene end by 2 bases; junction bases not matched to a gene: 3. CDR3 in DNA: TGTGCCATCCGGGCGGGGGGGCAAGAGACCCAGTACTTC. It specifies CAIRAGGQETQYF.

The chain combines TRBV20-1 with TRBJ1-5; 7 bases align to TRBD1. CDR3 length equals 15 residues. In germline, CDR1 is DFQATT, CDR2 SNEGSKA (reference sequence). The V and J ends lost 3 bases and 4 bases, in that order; junction bases with no gene match: 9. The CDR3: CSASPTGLRNQPQHF. Written as DNA, the CDR3 is TGCAGTGCTAGTCCGACAGGGTTGAGGAATCAGCCCCAGCATTTT.

The chain has TRBV7-3 and TRBJ2-5, with 11 bases lining up with TRBD1. This CDR3 spans 16 amino acids. Unmatched junction bases numbered 7, after V lost 5 bases and J lost 2 bases. The germline CDR1 and CDR2 sequences are SGHTA and FQGTGA. The CDR3 spells CASSRSGTGGQETQYF. In DNA form, the CDR3 reads TGTGCCAGCAGCAGATCCGGGACAGGGGGTCAAGAGACCCAGTACTTC.